The 17 T cell receptor beta chains presented below share a single source sample, sequenced in a study of identical twins. Using its own MiXCR run on the 5' RACE reads, TCRdb lists one record per CDR3 protein. The table lists around 240,000 distinct CDR3 sequences, about 11% of them singletons. Input material: memory T cells sorted from blood. The receptor source for this set is a man aged 45-65 years in good health.

There are a few counts of this clonotype. The chain carries TRBV25-1 and TRBJ1-2; TRBD1 agrees at 9 bases. The CDR3 loop spans 14 amino acids. Germline lookup yields CDR1 MGHDK and CDR2 SYGVNS. With V trimmed by 7 bases and J by 2 bases, 5 bases remained unmatched. The CDR3 sequence: CASNAGTGNYGYTF. CDR3 DNA: TGTGCCAGCAACGCCGGGACAGGGAACTATGGCTACACCTTC.

In its sample, this clonotype was seen once. The V call is TRBV20-1, the J call TRBJ1-5, with D uncertain. CDR1 is DFQATT, CDR2 SNEGSKA, per germline (reference sequence). V gave up 5 bases and J gave up 2 bases, with 10 bases separating them. The CDR3 covers 13 residues. This chain's CDR3 is CSAGIGGNQPQHF. In nucleotides, the CDR3 is TGCAGTGCTGGTATTGGGGGCAATCAGCCCCAGCATTTT.

The chain recombines TRBV24-1 with TRBJ2-7; TRBD2 agrees at 11 bases. Germline CDR1 reads KGHDR; CDR2 reads SFDVKD. The CDR3 runs 16 residues. V was clipped by 3 bases and J by 1 base; unmatched bases: 4. The CDR3 sequence: CATSDELAGGSYEQYF. CDR3 sequence (DNA): TGTGCCACCAGTGATGAGCTAGCGGGAGGTTCCTACGAGCAGTACTTC.

In its sample, this clonotype was seen a few times. The chain is built from TRBV5-1 and TRBJ2-2; D ambiguous. Trimming stripped 4 bases from V and 4 bases from J, with 11 bases between. Germline values: CDR1 SGHRS, CDR2 YFSETQ. This CDR3 has 14 amino acids. The CDR3 DNA is TGCGCCAGCAGCCCCCGTTTGGCCACCGGGGAGCTGTTTTTT. Translation: CASSPRLATGELFF.

This clonotype was seen ten or more times. The chain employs TRBV10-3 and TRBJ1-5, with TRBD1 matching 9 bases. Germline CDR1 is ENHRY and CDR2 is SYGVKD. Losses at the gene ends were 10 bases for V and 5 bases for J; bases not matched to a gene: 9. The CDR3 consists of 14 residues. In DNA form, the CDR3 reads TGTGCCACCACACAGGGGGCGTCAGATCAGCCCCAGCATTTT. It specifies CATTQGASDQPQHF.

This clonotype came up a few times. V usage is TRBV19 and J usage is TRBJ1-2; D gene uncertain. CDR3 size: 14 residues. V lost 7 bases, J lost 4 bases, and 16 bases lay in between. Germline V gene data show CDR1 as LNHDA and CDR2 as SQIVND (reference sequence). CDR3 amino acids: CASIQQDRRYGYTF. CDR3 nucleotide sequence: TGTGCCAGTATTCAGCAGGATCGTCGCTATGGCTACACCTTC.

This clonotype was seen ten or more times. The chain uses TRBV3-1 and TRBJ1-2, with D possibly matching TRBD1 (5 bases). CDR3 length: 13 amino acids. From germline, CDR1 is LGHDT and CDR2 YNNKEL (reference sequence). The V and J ends lost 2 bases and 7 bases respectively, with 11 bases between them. Here the CDR3 DNA reads TGTGCCAGCAGCCAACGCAGGGACGGTGGCTACACCTTC. As protein: CASSQRRDGGYTF.

This clonotype has more than one count but fewer than ten. The chain uses TRBV18 and TRBJ1-3; D call uncertain. The germline gives CDR1 KGHSH, CDR2 LQKENI. This CDR3 region has 16 residues. V lost 6 bases and J lost 4, with 19 bases in between. The CDR3 region is CASSPGRMGSGNTIYF. The CDR3, as DNA: TGTGCCAGCTCGCCCGGGAGGATGGGGTCCGGAAACACCATATATTTT.

This clonotype was counted many times. This chain links TRBV7-2 with TRBJ2-3, with TRBD2 as a possible D gene (6 bases). The V gene lost 0 bases and the J gene lost 4 bases, with 8 bases spanning the gap. The CDR3 spans 14 residues. CDR1 and CDR2 (germline): SGHTA, FQGNSA. The CDR3 region has the DNA TGTGCCAGCAGCTTAGCCGCTAGCGCAGATACGCAGTATTTT. Translated, it gives CASSLAASADTQYF.

The chain recombines TRBV19 with TRBJ1-2, with 11 bases fitting TRBD1. After removal of 7 bases from V and 3 bases from J, the junction contained 4 bases not matched to a gene. Germline lookup yields CDR1 LNHDA and CDR2 SQIVND (reference sequence). The CDR3 totals 14 residues. The CDR3 is CASKEDRGHYGYTF. Here the CDR3 DNA reads TGTGCCAGTAAGGAGGACAGGGGGCACTATGGCTACACCTTC.

The J gene is TRBJ2-7, the V gene TRBV5-1, with no clear D. The CDR3 has 12 amino acids. Germline V gives CDR1 SGHRS, CDR2 YFSETQ. The germline V and J ends were trimmed by 2 bases and 6 bases, with 9 bases remaining between them. The CDR3 region is CASSLPQSEQYF. The CDR3 DNA reads as TGCGCCAGCAGCTTACCACAGAGCGAGCAGTACTTC.

This clonotype was found many times. This chain links TRBV7-8 with TRBJ1-2, with 7 bases aligning to TRBD1. This CDR3 is built from 16 residues. J lost 5 bases, V lost 5 bases, and 14 bases had no gene match. CDR1 is SGHVS and CDR2 is FQNEAQ in the germline V gene. The CDR3: CASSPLVGQKFYGYTF. CDR3 DNA: TGTGCCAGCAGCCCCCTCGTGGGACAGAAATTTTATGGCTACACCTTC.

This rearrangement joins TRBV5-1 to TRBJ2-3, with D possibly TRBD2 on 7 matching bases. The CDR3 length is 15 residues. Germline V gene data show CDR1 as SGHRS and CDR2 as YFSETQ. Trimming pared 3 bases from V and 3 bases from J, leaving 14 bases between. DNA for the CDR3: TGCGCCAGCAGCTGGGGGGGGCGGACAACAGATACGCAGTATTTT. Protein sequence: CASSWGGRTTDTQYF. The full variable domain, in which reference TRBV5-1 and TRBJ2-3 provide the parts outside the CDR3, is KAGVTQTPRYLIKTRGQQVTLSCSPISGHRSVSWYQQTPGQGLQFLFEYFSETQRNKGNFPGRFSGRQFSNSRSEMNVSTLELGDSALYLCASSWGGRTTDTQYFGPGTRLTVL.

The chain has TRBV10-3 and TRBJ1-5; D remains ambiguous. Germline V lookup: CDR1 ENHRY, CDR2 SYGVKD. Trimming pared 4 bases from V and 2 bases from J, leaving 6 bases between. The CDR3 has 13 residues. CDR3 in DNA: TGTGCCATCAGTGGGCAACGCAATCAGCCCCAGCATTTT. Protein product: CAISGQRNQPQHF.

This clonotype showed up many times. The chain combines TRBV5-1 with TRBJ2-3; TRBD1 matches at 8 bases. This CDR3 comprises 11 residues. The germline V gene has CDR1 SGHRS and CDR2 YFSETQ. V lost 4 bases, J lost 12 bases, and 4 bases stayed unmatched. CDR3 DNA: TGCGCCAGCAGCACCGGACAGGGACAGTATTTT. Its translation is CASSTGQGQYF.

This clonotype was observed at least ten times. The rearrangement links TRBV2 to TRBJ1-5; TRBD1 aligns across 8 bases. This CDR3 has 15 amino acids. V trimming: 5 bases; J trimming: 5 bases; junction bases outside the gene matches: 8. Germline loops: CDR1 SNHLY, CDR2 FYNNEI. CDR3 region: CASSTTGEYDQPQHF. CDR3 sequence (DNA): TGTGCCAGCAGTACGACAGGGGAGTACGATCAGCCCCAGCATTTT.

This clonotype occurred many times. The chain recombines TRBV7-9 with TRBJ2-7, with D possibly being TRBD1 (5 bases). The CDR3 totals 14 residues. With 5 bases removed from V and 6 bases from J, the gap between germline ends came to 17 bases. Germline CDR1 is SEHNR and CDR2 is FQNEAQ (reference sequence). CDR3 region: CASSPQGRGGEQYF. CDR3 nucleotide sequence: TGTGCCAGCAGCCCCCAGGGTAGGGGTGGCGAGCAGTACTTC.